This TCR beta chain was obtained from a study of T cells in Graves' hyperthyroidism and ophthalmopathy. From RNA transcripts, TCR beta CDR3 regions were amplified. First-round RT-PCR of the TCR CDR3 relied on the HTBI primer set. TCRdb passed the multiplex PCR reads through MiXCR, listing each CDR3 protein once. The sample shows 700,000 or so distinct CDR3 sequences, about 16% of them seen only once. Study results and limitations: Onset of ophthalmopathy came a median around 7.1 months after the model predicted it.

To note about this clonotype: Its antigen is unknown.

Newly diagnosed hyperthyroidism patients aged 18 to 65 years had disease lasting under 2 months. The CDR3 extends over 16 amino acids. The germline V gene has CDR1 SGHTA and CDR2 FQGNSA. V shed 2 bases and J 6 bases; nucleotides not matched to a gene: 10. The source of this sequence is a man between 18 and 29 years old with Graves' hyperthyroidism. The source material was blood. V gene TRBV7-2 combines with J gene TRBJ2-1; 7 nucleotides line up with TRBD2. CDR3 DNA: TGTGCCAGCAGCTTAAGGGAGGGTAGGGAAGCCAATGAGCAGTTCTTC. This sequence encodes CASSLREGREANEQFF. The whole variable domain, remainder taken from reference TRBV7-2 and TRBJ2-1, is GAGVSQSPSNKVTEKGKDVELRCDPISGHTALYWYRQSLGQGLEFLIYFQGNSAPDKSGLPSDRFSAERTGGSVSTLTIQRTQQEDSAVYLCASSLREGREANEQFFGPGTRLTVL.